This T cell receptor (beta chain) was identified in a study of T cell repertoires in cytomegalovirus infection. The CDR3 loop spans 16 amino acids. The germline V gene has CDR1 SNHLY and CDR2 FYNNEI. V gave up 6 bases and J gave up 3 bases; unmatched junction bases: 7. MiXCR was run by TCRdb on the reads, yielding one entry per CDR3 protein. The table records approximately 730,000 distinct CDR3 sequences, roughly 33% of them present only once. With regard to this clonotype: Its antigen is still unknown.

Sequenced here: cultured PBMCs, sampled from culture after CMV antigen stimulation. This rearrangement joins TRBV2 to TRBJ2-5; TRBD2 aligns across 13 bases. This clonotype originated in a human donor in good health (CMV status not recorded). Some clones in this sample may be carry-over from other donors' samples. The CDR3 spells CASRALAGGPKETQYF. Written as DNA, the CDR3 is TGTGCCAGCAGGGCACTAGCGGGAGGGCCGAAAGAGACCCAGTACTTC.